These 8 T cell receptor beta chains were sequenced from one sample in a study of blood T cell repertoires in COVID-19. Assay: immunoSEQ multiplex PCR; the TCRdb copy retains only in-frame clones and omits some. The sample carries roughly 200,000 clones, around 90% recorded once. Sequenced: peripheral blood. These receptors were taken from a man aged 55 to 69 with active or convalescent COVID-19.

The rearrangement uses TRBV6-5 and TRBJ2-5, with no clear D. The CDR3 runs 15 residues. Trimming cost V 2 bases and J 4 bases, with 14 bases left between them. Per germline, CDR1 MNHEY and CDR2 SVGAGI. The chain's CDR3 is CASSYQSGFGETQYF. Here the CDR3 DNA reads TGTGCCAGCAGTTACCAGTCCGGGTTCGGAGAGACCCAGTACTTC.

J is TRBJ1-1 and V is TRBV6-4, with a weak D call TRBD1 (6 bases). Germline V gene lookup returns CDR1 MRHNA and CDR2 SNTAGT. The ends were cut back, 4 bases at V and 6 bases at J, with 12 bases in the middle. This CDR3 contains 13 residues. This chain's CDR3 is CASSATGFSEAFF. CDR3 coding DNA: TGTGCCAGCAGTGCTACAGGGTTCTCTGAAGCTTTCTTT.

A note on this clone: In the same sample, other DNA sequences code for this CDR3. The chain couples TRBV2 to TRBJ1-3; D gene ambiguous. V was trimmed by 4 bases and J by 4 bases, leaving 11 bases between them. Germline V gene lookup returns CDR1 SNHLY and CDR2 FYNNEI. CDR3 size: 14 residues. CDR3 region: CASSVRGSGNTIYF. In DNA form, the CDR3 reads TGTGCCAGCAGTGTTCGGGGATCCGGAAACACCATATATTTT. The variable domain in full, with the rest retrieved from reference TRBV2 and TRBJ1-3, is EPEVTQTPSHQVTQMGQEVILRCVPISNHLYFYWYRQILGQKVEFLVSFYNNEISEKSEIFDDQFSVERPDGSNFTLKIRSTKLEDSAMYFCASSVRGSGNTIYFGEGSWLTVV.

The gene calls are TRBV5-1 and TRBJ1-3; tentatively, D is TRBD1 (6 bases). V lost 0 bases, J lost 2 bases, and 6 bases lay in between. The CDR3 runs 14 residues. The germline CDR1 and CDR2 sequences are SGHRS and YFSETQ. The CDR3: CASSLGTAGNTIYF. CDR3 in DNA: TGCGCCAGCAGCTTGGGGACAGCTGGAAACACCATATATTTT.

This clone was recorded a few times. Other DNA sequences in the sample encode the same CDR3. The chain couples TRBV3-1 (or the pseudogene TRBV3-2) to TRBJ1-2; TRBD1 matches 7 bases. Germline assignment: CDR1 LGHDT and CDR2 YNNKEL (reference sequence). V lost 1 base and J lost 0; bases outside the gene matches: 2. The CDR3 consists of 15 residues. The CDR3, as DNA: TGTGCCAGCAGCCAAGCCGACAGGGCTAACTATGGCTACACCTTC. It translates to CASSQADRANYGYTF.

V gene TRBV6-1 combines with J gene TRBJ1-1, with D unclear. The CDR3 runs to 12 residues. Germline V CDR1 and CDR2: MNHNS, SASEGT. V was shortened by 3 bases and J by 8 bases, with 10 bases between the two germline ends. The chain's CDR3 is CASSDWALEAFF. The CDR3 region has the DNA TGTGCCAGCAGTGATTGGGCCCTGGAAGCTTTCTTT.

This clone has just one count. The V gene is TRBV5-1, the J gene TRBJ1-5; a possible D gene is TRBD1 (5 bases). Per germline, CDR1 SGHRS and CDR2 YFSETQ. V lost 0 bases and J 3 bases, leaving 7 bases between the germline ends. The CDR3 is 14 residues long. The CDR3 protein is CASSLGQNNQPQHF. CDR3 in DNA: TGCGCCAGCAGCTTGGGACAGAACAATCAGCCCCAGCATTTT.

This clone was seen a single time. The V gene is TRBV5-6, the J gene TRBJ1-2; 11 bases map to TRBD1. The junction had 7 bases not matched to a gene; V was cut back by 4 bases and J by 8 bases. Germline CDR1 SGHDT, CDR2 YYEEEE. CDR3 length: 14 residues. CDR3 coding DNA: TGTGCCAGCAGCGGACGGACAGGGGGCCTGGGCTACACCTTC. This encodes CASSGRTGGLGYTF. The entire variable domain, with the rest obtained from reference TRBV5-6 and TRBJ1-2, is as follows: DAGVTQSPTHLIKTRGQQVTLRCSPKSGHDTVSWYQQALGQGPQFIFQYYEEEERQRGNFPDRFSGHQFPNYSSELNVNALLLGDSALYLCASSGRTGGLGYTFGSGTRLTVV.